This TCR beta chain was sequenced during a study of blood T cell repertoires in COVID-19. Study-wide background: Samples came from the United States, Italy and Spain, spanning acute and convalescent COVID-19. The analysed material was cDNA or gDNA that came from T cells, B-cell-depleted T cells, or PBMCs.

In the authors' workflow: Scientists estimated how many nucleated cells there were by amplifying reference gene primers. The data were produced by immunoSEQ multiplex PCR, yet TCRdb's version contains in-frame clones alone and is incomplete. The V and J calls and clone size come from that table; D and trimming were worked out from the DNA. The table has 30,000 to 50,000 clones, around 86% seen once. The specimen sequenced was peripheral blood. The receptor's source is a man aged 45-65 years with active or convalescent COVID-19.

The CDR3 spells CASSEFGRGGEKLFF. The CDR3 coding sequence is TGTGCCAGCAGTGAATTCGGCAGGGGAGGGGAAAAACTGTTTTTT. This chain connects TRBV25-1 to TRBJ1-4, with D perhaps matching TRBD1 (6 bases). V lost 1 base and J lost 8, with 14 bases in between. The CDR3 totals 15 residues. From germline, CDR1 is MGHDK and CDR2 SYGVNS.